These 17 T cell receptor beta chains originate from one sample sequenced in a study of glioma-infiltrating T cells after dendritic cell vaccination. Method: immunoSEQ multiplex PCR; TCRdb's copy keeps in-frame clones and lacks some. The profile shows roughly 51,000 clones, 85% of them singletons. Material: blood, obtained before dendritic cell vaccination. These TCRs come from a human donor with glioblastoma.

This chain joins TRBV18 and TRBJ2-7, with 7 positions matching TRBD1. The length of the CDR3 is 15 residues. Germline V gene data show CDR1 as KGHSH and CDR2 as LQKENI. With V trimmed by 3 bases and J by 3 bases, 8 bases remained unmatched. The CDR3 DNA follows: TGTGCCAGCTCACCTAACAGGGGCTCGTACTACGAGCAGTACTTC. Amino acid sequence: CASSPNRGSYYEQYF. Looking up the rest from reference TRBV18 and TRBJ2-7 gives the full variable domain: NAGVMQNPRHLVRRRGQEARLRCSPMKGHSHVYWYRQLPEEGLKFMVYLQKENIIDESGMPKERFSAEFPKEGPSILRIQQVVRGDSAAYFCASSPNRGSYYEQYFGPGTRLTVT.

This clone occurred a few times. The chain has TRBV7-9 and TRBJ1-4; D perhaps matches TRBD1 (5 bases). The germline V gene has CDR1 SEHNR and CDR2 FQNEAQ (reference sequence). The ends were cut back, 2 bases at V and 1 base at J, with 17 bases in the middle. This CDR3 is built from 18 residues. In DNA, the CDR3 is TGTGCCAGCAGCTTAACCACAGGAATGGGGGGAACTAATGAAAAACTGTTTTTT. Translating it yields CASSLTTGMGGTNEKLFF.

The chain is built from TRBV4-3 and TRBJ2-5; D might be TRBD1 (5 bases). The CDR3 runs 13 residues. V gave up 4 bases and J gave up 9 bases, with 15 bases separating them. Per the germline V gene, CDR1 is LGHNA and CDR2 is YSLEER. The CDR3 loop is CASSPDRGSAQYF. The CDR3 bases are TGCGCCAGCAGCCCGGATAGGGGCTCGGCCCAGTACTTC.

The V call is TRBV25-1, the J call TRBJ2-5; weak D call: TRBD1 (6 bases). Germline CDR1 and CDR2: MGHDK and SYGVNS. V lost 6 bases and J 5 bases, leaving 13 bases between the germline ends. The CDR3 spans 13 residues. For the CDR3, the DNA is TGTGCCAGCAGGTCTACAGGGATGGAGACCCAGTACTTC. Amino acid sequence: CASRSTGMETQYF.

The rearrangement joins TRBV5-1 to TRBJ2-7; D is possibly TRBD2 (6 bases). V was cut by 2 bases and J by 1 base, with 10 bases left in between. The CDR3 length is 14 residues. Germline V gives CDR1 SGHRS, CDR2 YFSETQ. The CDR3 sequence is CASSFGSGSYEQYF. Here the CDR3 DNA reads TGCGCCAGCAGCTTCGGTAGCGGTTCCTACGAGCAGTACTTC.

V is TRBV4-2 and J is TRBJ2-3; D not certain. V lost 0 bases to trimming and J lost 4 bases, with 8 bases between them. Germline CDR1 is LGHNA and CDR2 is YNFKEQ. CDR3 length equals 14 residues. The CDR3: CASSQELSADTQYF. The CDR3, as DNA: TGTGCCAGCAGCCAAGAATTGAGCGCAGATACGCAGTATTTT.

This clone was seen once. The chain links TRBV9 to TRBJ1-2; 7 bases are shared with TRBD1. Germline lookup yields CDR1 SGDLS and CDR2 YYNGEE. The CDR3 is made up of 16 amino acids. With V trimmed by 4 bases and J by 4 bases, 13 bases remained unmatched. The CDR3 region is CASSLGTVEGVYGYTF. In DNA form, the CDR3 reads TGTGCCAGCAGCTTGGGGACAGTTGAGGGGGTCTATGGCTACACCTTC.

The chain links TRBV6-5 to TRBJ1-5; TRBD1 is a possible D gene (6 bases). The CDR3 has 14 amino acids. Germline CDR1 and CDR2: MNHEY and SVGAGI. The V end lost 8 bases, the J end lost 2 bases, and 13 bases lay between the germline ends. As DNA, the CDR3 is TGTGCCAGCCGGGGGGGCTTAGGCAATCAGCCCCAGCATTTT. Translation gives CASRGGLGNQPQHF.

The V and J genes are TRBV7-9 and TRBJ1-1, with 7 positions matching TRBD1. V shed 1 base, J shed 4 bases, and the junction held 12 bases outside the gene matches. Germline V CDR1 and CDR2: SEHNR, FQNEAQ (reference sequence). This CDR3 is built from 17 residues. CDR3 DNA sequence: TGTGCCAGCAGCTTAGACCGGACAGGCCTGGTGGGCACTGAAGCTTTCTTT. It yields the protein CASSLDRTGLVGTEAFF.

J is TRBJ2-5 and V is TRBV15; TRBD2 agrees at 10 bases. This CDR3 has 16 residues. V lost 0 bases to trimming and J lost 4 bases; unmatched junction nucleotides: 5. Germline V gives CDR1 LNHNV, CDR2 YYDKDF (reference sequence). This CDR3 is CATSRDVSGGAETQYF. The CDR3 DNA follows: TGTGCCACCAGCAGAGATGTAAGCGGGGGGGCAGAGACCCAGTACTTC. Drawing the rest from reference TRBV15 and TRBJ2-5, the complete variable domain is DAMVIQNPRYQVTQFGKPVTLSCSQTLNHNVMYWYQQKSSQAPKLLFHYYDKDFNNEADTPDNFQSRRPNTSFCFLDIRSPGLGDTAMYLCATSRDVSGGAETQYFGPGTRLLVL.

This chain links TRBV7-2 with TRBJ2-1, with D maybe TRBD2 (7 bases). From germline, CDR1 is SGHTA and CDR2 FQGNSA. Trimming took off 4 bases at V and 7 bases at J, with 17 bases between the two ends. CDR3 size: 15 residues. DNA of the CDR3: TGTGCCAGCAGCTCAGGACTAGGGGGTCGGAATGAGCAGTTCTTC. It yields the protein CASSSGLGGRNEQFF.

This clone was seen more than once but under ten times. The chain carries TRBV15 and TRBJ1-2; D is unclear. V lost 0 bases and J lost 2, with 16 bases in between. Looked up from germline, CDR1 is LNHNV and CDR2 is YYDKDF (reference sequence). This CDR3 region has 17 residues. The CDR3 loop reads CATSREFMVSANYGYTF. The CDR3 bases are TGTGCCACCAGCAGAGAATTTATGGTGTCAGCGAACTATGGCTACACCTTC.

The V gene is TRBV30, the J gene TRBJ1-1; no clear D gene. CDR1 is GTSNPN, CDR2 SVGIG, per germline (reference sequence). The V gene lost 0 bases and the J gene lost 1 base, with 6 bases spanning the gap. The CDR3 consists of 13 residues. CDR3 residues: CAWSVTANTEAFF. The CDR3 DNA is TGTGCCTGGAGTGTAACAGCGAACACTGAAGCTTTCTTT. Full variable domain (rest looked up from reference TRBV30 and TRBJ1-1): SQTIHQWPATLVQPVGSPLSLECTVEGTSNPNLYWYRQAAGRGLQLLFYSVGIGQISSEVPQNLSASRPQDRQFILSSKKLLLSDSGFYLCAWSVTANTEAFFGQGTRLTVV.

The chain is built from TRBV7-9 and TRBJ2-3; 8 positions agree with TRBD2. This CDR3 contains 15 residues. Germline CDR1 reads SEHNR; CDR2 reads FQNEAQ (reference sequence). With V trimmed by 4 bases and J by 2 bases, 5 bases remained unmatched. Here the CDR3 reads CASSYTSGTTDTQYF. The CDR3 nucleotides read TGTGCCAGCAGCTACACTAGCGGAACCACAGATACGCAGTATTTT.

The chain is built from TRBV4-2 and TRBJ2-5, with TRBD2 matching over 11 bases. V trimming: 0 bases; J trimming: 2 bases; junction bases outside the gene matches: 11. The CDR3 runs 19 residues. Germline V gene data show CDR1 as LGHNA and CDR2 as YNFKEQ. The CDR3 is CASSQEKGLAGGPQETQYF. The CDR3 DNA sequence: TGTGCCAGCAGCCAAGAGAAGGGCCTAGCGGGGGGTCCACAAGAGACCCAGTACTTC.

This clone was recorded only once. The chain is built from TRBV5-1 and TRBJ1-3; TRBD1 is a possible D gene (5 bases). Germline values: CDR1 SGHRS, CDR2 YFSETQ. The V gene lost 4 bases and the J gene lost 4 bases, with 15 bases spanning the gap. This CDR3 is 15 amino acids long. CDR3 sequence: CASSPGTYRGNTIYF. The DNA of the CDR3 is TGCGCCAGCAGCCCCGGCACTTACAGGGGAAACACCATATATTTT.

The rearrangement links TRBV5-6 to TRBJ2-2; a weak D match, TRBD2 (5 bases). V lost 1 base and J 2 bases, leaving 6 bases between the germline ends. Germline V gene lookup returns CDR1 SGHDT and CDR2 YYEEEE. The CDR3 runs 14 residues. CDR3 sequence (DNA): TGTGCCAGCAGCTTGACTAGTAACACCGGGGAGCTGTTTTTT. Its translation is CASSLTSNTGELFF.